The 16 T cell receptor beta chains in this list originate from one sample, sequenced in a study of T-cell memory formation after mild COVID-19. TCRdb re-analysed the 5' RACE reads in MiXCR, keeping a single row per CDR3 protein. This repertoire shows around 80,000 distinct CDR3 sequences, around 13% found once; its top ten account for 41%. The sequencing sample was made of PBMCs or a T cell subset sorted from them (not recorded which). The receptors shown here come from a young man who had mild COVID-19 (a few samples of this study predate the infection). Cell type and time point are not known.

This clonotype was seen a few times. The gene calls are TRBV6-6 and TRBJ1-3, with 8 positions matching TRBD1. CDR1 is MNHNY and CDR2 is SVGAGI in the germline V gene (reference sequence). After removal of 5 bases from V and 4 bases from J, the junction contained 4 bases not matched to a gene. The CDR3 extends over 14 amino acids. DNA for the CDR3: TGTGCCAGCAGTCAGGGGGCGGAAGGAAACACCATATATTTT. This gives the protein CASSQGAEGNTIYF.

This clonotype was seen only a few times. This rearrangement joins TRBV10-3 to TRBJ1-4, with unresolved D. V lost 10 bases and J lost 5, with 17 bases in between. The CDR3 consists of 14 residues. Germline CDR1 and CDR2: ENHRY and SYGVKD. The CDR3 spells CATKESWENEKLFF. DNA for the CDR3: TGTGCCACAAAAGAGTCGTGGGAAAATGAAAAACTGTTTTTT.

This clonotype came up a few times. The genes are TRBV24-1 and TRBJ1-6; TRBD1 matches at 12 bases. This CDR3 region has 15 residues. Germline V gene lookup returns CDR1 KGHDR and CDR2 SFDVKD. Trimming at V came to 0 bases and at J to 10 bases, leaving 0 bases not matched to a gene. CDR3 in amino acids: CATSDLGTGGSPLHF. CDR3 bases: TGTGCCACCAGTGATTTGGGGACAGGGGGCTCACCCCTCCACTTT.

The CDR3 spells CASSFGPGGNQPQHF. CDR3 bases: TGTGCCAGCAGCTTTGGCCCAGGGGGCAATCAGCCCCAGCATTTT. The chain carries TRBV7-9 and TRBJ1-5, with a tentative D call TRBD1 (6 bases). The CDR3 is 15 residues long. V was shortened by 3 bases and J by 2 bases, with 11 bases between the two germline ends. Germline V gives CDR1 SEHNR, CDR2 FQNEAQ (reference sequence). Drawing the rest from reference TRBV7-9 and TRBJ1-5, the complete variable domain is DTGVSQNPRHKITKRGQNVTFRCDPISEHNRLYWYRQTLGQGPEFLTYFQNEAQLEKSRLLSDRFSAERPKGSFSTLEIQRTEQGDSAMYLCASSFGPGGNQPQHFGDGTRLSIL.

DNA for the CDR3: TGCGCCAGCAGCCGAAACCGGGACAGGCTCCTCGAGCAGTACTTC. This encodes CASSRNRDRLLEQYF. V usage is TRBV4-3 and J usage is TRBJ2-7; 8 positions match TRBD1. Trimming at V came to 4 bases and at J to 6 bases, leaving 11 bases not matched to a gene. The CDR3 is 15 residues long. The germline gives CDR1 LGHNA, CDR2 YSLEER.

The CDR3 loop reads CASSLDYGETEFLNTEAFF. DNA of the CDR3: TGTGCCAGCAGCTTAGATTACGGGGAGACAGAGTTTTTGAACACTGAAGCTTTCTTT. V and J are TRBV11-2 and TRBJ1-1; TRBD1 is a possible D gene (5 bases). Germline CDR1 and CDR2: SGHAT and FQNNGV. The CDR3 totals 19 residues. With 0 bases removed from V and 0 bases from J, the gap between germline ends came to 20 bases.

In this sample, this clonotype turned up a few times. The chain couples TRBV6-2 or TRBV6-3 to TRBJ1-1; D is unresolved. This CDR3 is built from 11 residues. Germline values: CDR1 MNHEY, CDR2 SVGEGT. Trimming stripped 4 bases from V and 8 bases from J, with 8 bases between. This chain's CDR3 is CASSFRREAFF. For the CDR3, the DNA is TGTGCCAGCAGTTTCCGGCGGGAAGCTTTCTTT.

V gene TRBV4-2 combines with J gene TRBJ1-1; no clear D. Germline values: CDR1 LGHNA, CDR2 YNFKEQ. Between the trimmed V and J ends, which lost 2 bases and 8 bases, there was a span of 6 bases. This CDR3 region has 11 residues. CDR3 nucleotides: TGTGCCAGCAGCCAAAGCTCCGAAGCTTTCTTT. Amino acids: CASSQSSEAFF.

This sequence joins TRBV7-9 and TRBJ1-2; TRBD1 aligns across 8 bases. V dropped 3 bases and J dropped 3; count of bases not matched to a gene: 6. The germline CDR1 and CDR2 sequences are SEHNR and FQNEAQ (reference sequence). The CDR3 has 15 residues. CDR3 amino acids: CASSLYRGMDYGYTF. The CDR3 nucleotides read TGTGCCAGCAGCTTGTACAGGGGGATGGACTATGGCTACACCTTC. The full variable domain, completed using reference TRBV7-9 and TRBJ1-2, is DTGVSQNPRHKITKRGQNVTFRCDPISEHNRLYWYRQTLGQGPEFLTYFQNEAQLEKSRLLSDRFSAERPKGSFSTLEIQRTEQGDSAMYLCASSLYRGMDYGYTFGSGTRLTVV.

A few counts support this clonotype. V gene TRBV3-1 combines with J gene TRBJ1-2; D remains unclear. The V and J ends lost 0 bases and 4 bases respectively, with 18 bases between them. The germline gives CDR1 LGHDT, CDR2 YNNKEL (reference sequence). The CDR3 is 17 amino acids. CDR3 protein: CASSQDLPPQASYGYTF. The CDR3 nucleotides read TGTGCCAGCAGCCAAGATCTTCCCCCCCAGGCGAGCTATGGCTACACCTTC.

The CDR3 nucleotides are TGCAGTGCTAGGAGGGGGTTCTACGAGCAGTACTTC. Translation gives CSARRGFYEQYF. The chain has TRBV20-1 and TRBJ2-7, with a weak D call TRBD1 (6 bases). With 3 bases removed from V and 3 bases from J, the gap between germline ends came to 9 bases. CDR3 length: 12 amino acids. Per the germline V gene, CDR1 is DFQATT and CDR2 is SNEGSKA (reference sequence).

This clonotype was found a few times. The CDR3 protein is CASSTSGGSTEAFF. The DNA for the CDR3 is TGTGCCAGCAGCACCAGCGGAGGGAGCACTGAAGCTTTCTTT. The chain links TRBV9 to TRBJ1-1; D unresolved. Germline values: CDR1 SGDLS, CDR2 YYNGEE. CDR3 length equals 14 residues. Trimming shortened V by 4 bases and J by 4 bases, and 14 bases separated the two germline ends.

The rearrangement uses TRBV29-1 and TRBJ2-1, with 7 positions matching TRBD1. Losses at the gene ends were 2 bases for V and 0 bases for J; bases not matched to a gene: 4. In germline, CDR1 is SQVTM, CDR2 ANQGSEA. The CDR3 totals 15 residues. The CDR3 DNA reads as TGCAGCGTTGAATCGACAGGGACCTCCTACAATGAGCAGTTCTTC. Its protein is CSVESTGTSYNEQFF.

V is TRBV5-1 and J is TRBJ2-7; 8 bases fit TRBD1. Germline V lookup: CDR1 SGHRS, CDR2 YFSETQ. This CDR3 spans 13 amino acids. V gave up 4 bases and J gave up 3 bases; unmatched junction bases: 3. The CDR3 reads CASSHGTGYEQYF. DNA of the CDR3: TGCGCCAGCAGCCACGGGACAGGCTACGAGCAGTACTTC. The full variable domain, its missing parts supplied by reference TRBV5-1 and TRBJ2-7, is KAGVTQTPRYLIKTRGQQVTLSCSPISGHRSVSWYQQTPGQGLQFLFEYFSETQRNKGNFPGRFSGRQFSNSRSEMNVSTLELGDSALYLCASSHGTGYEQYFGPGTRLTVT.

This clonotype was counted between two and nine times. This chain connects TRBV6-5 to TRBJ2-3, with 10 positions matching TRBD2. After removal of 5 bases from V and 2 bases from J, the junction contained 4 bases not matched to a gene. The length of the CDR3 is 15 residues. Looked up from germline, CDR1 is MNHEY and CDR2 is SVGAGI. The DNA of the CDR3 is TGTGCCAGCAGTCTTAGCGGGGGGATCACAGATACGCAGTATTTT. Amino acids: CASSLSGGITDTQYF.

This clonotype was seen more than once but under ten times. The chain has TRBV7-9 and TRBJ1-4; D unresolved. The CDR3 consists of 16 residues. Germline lookup yields CDR1 SEHNR and CDR2 FQNEAQ (reference sequence). The V gene lost 3 bases and the J gene lost 7 bases, with 18 bases spanning the gap. The CDR3 DNA is TGTGCCAGCAGCTTCTCTCAGGCCCCCCCGGGTGAAAAACTGTTTTTT. Its protein is CASSFSQAPPGEKLFF.